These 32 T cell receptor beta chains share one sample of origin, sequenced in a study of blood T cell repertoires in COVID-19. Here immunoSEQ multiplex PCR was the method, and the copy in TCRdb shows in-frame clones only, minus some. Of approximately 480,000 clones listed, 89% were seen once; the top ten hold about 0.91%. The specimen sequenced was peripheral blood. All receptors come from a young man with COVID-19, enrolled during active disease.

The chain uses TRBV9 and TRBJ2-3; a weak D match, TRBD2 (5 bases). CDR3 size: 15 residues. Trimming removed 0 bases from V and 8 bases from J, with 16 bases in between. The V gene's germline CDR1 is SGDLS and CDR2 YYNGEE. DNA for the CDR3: TGTGCCAGCAGCGTAGCTGTGCAGCGGATCGGTACGCAGTATTTT. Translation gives CASSVAVQRIGTQYF.

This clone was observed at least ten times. The CDR3 region is CATSDFRTGGNTGELFF. The CDR3 DNA is TGTGCCACCAGTGATTTTAGGACAGGGGGGAACACCGGGGAGCTGTTTTTT. The chain couples TRBV24-1 to TRBJ2-2; TRBD1 aligns across 10 bases. Germline trimming cut 1 base from V and 1 base from J; bases unmatched to any gene: 2. Germline V gene data show CDR1 as KGHDR and CDR2 as SFDVKD. The CDR3 totals 17 residues.

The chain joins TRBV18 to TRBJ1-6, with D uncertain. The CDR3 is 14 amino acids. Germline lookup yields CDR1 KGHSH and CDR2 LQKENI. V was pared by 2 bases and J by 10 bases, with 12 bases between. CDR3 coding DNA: TGTGCCAGCTCACCATTTGACAAGAAATCACCCCTCCACTTT. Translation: CASSPFDKKSPLHF.

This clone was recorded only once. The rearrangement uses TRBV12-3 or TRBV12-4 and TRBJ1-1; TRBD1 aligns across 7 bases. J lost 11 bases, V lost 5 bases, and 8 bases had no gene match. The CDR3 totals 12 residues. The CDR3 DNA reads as TGTGCCAGCAGTCTCGACAGGGCGGAGGCTTTCTTT. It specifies CASSLDRAEAFF.

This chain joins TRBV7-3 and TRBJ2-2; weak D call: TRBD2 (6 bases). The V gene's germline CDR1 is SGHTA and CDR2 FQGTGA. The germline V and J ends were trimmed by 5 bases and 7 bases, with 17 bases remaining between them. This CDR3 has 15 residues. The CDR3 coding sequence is TGTGCCAGCAGCGTAGCTCTAGCGTGGGGCGGGGAGCTGTTTTTT. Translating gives CASSVALAWGGELFF.

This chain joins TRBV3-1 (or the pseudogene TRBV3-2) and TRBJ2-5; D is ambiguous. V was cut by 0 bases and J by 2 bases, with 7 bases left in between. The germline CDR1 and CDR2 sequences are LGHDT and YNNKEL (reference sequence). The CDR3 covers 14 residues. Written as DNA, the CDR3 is TGTGCCAGCAGCCAAGATATCTTGCAAGAGACCCAGTACTTC. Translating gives CASSQDILQETQYF.

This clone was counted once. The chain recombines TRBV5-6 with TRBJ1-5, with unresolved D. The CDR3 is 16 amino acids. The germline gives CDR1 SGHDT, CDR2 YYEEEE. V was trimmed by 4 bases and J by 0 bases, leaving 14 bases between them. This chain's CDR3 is CASSAWSGGSNQPQHF. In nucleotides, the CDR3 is TGTGCCAGCAGCGCCTGGTCAGGAGGTAGCAATCAGCCCCAGCATTTT.

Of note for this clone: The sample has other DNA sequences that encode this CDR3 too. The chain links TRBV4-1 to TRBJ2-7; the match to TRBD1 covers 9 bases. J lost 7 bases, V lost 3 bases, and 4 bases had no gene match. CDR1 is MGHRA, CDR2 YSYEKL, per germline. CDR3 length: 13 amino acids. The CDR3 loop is CASSQDRGREQYF. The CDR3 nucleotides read TGCGCCAGCAGCCAGGACAGGGGTAGGGAGCAGTACTTC.

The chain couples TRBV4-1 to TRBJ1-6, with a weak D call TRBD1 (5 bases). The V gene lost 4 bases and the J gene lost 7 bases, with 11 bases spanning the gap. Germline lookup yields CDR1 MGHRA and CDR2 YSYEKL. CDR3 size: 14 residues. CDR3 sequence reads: CASSRGLQNSPLHF. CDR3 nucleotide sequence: TGCGCCAGCAGCCGGGGACTCCAGAATTCACCCCTCCACTTT.

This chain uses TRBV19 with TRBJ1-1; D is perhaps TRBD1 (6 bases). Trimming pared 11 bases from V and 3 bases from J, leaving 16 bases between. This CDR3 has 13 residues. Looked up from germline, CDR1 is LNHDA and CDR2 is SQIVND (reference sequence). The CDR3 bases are TGTGCCGCCTCCCCAGGGGCACACACTGAAGCTTTCTTT. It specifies CAASPGAHTEAFF. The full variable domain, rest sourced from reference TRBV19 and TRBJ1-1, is DGGITQSPKYLFRKEGQNVTLSCEQNLNHDAMYWYRQDPGQGLRLIYYSQIVNDFQKGDIAEGYSVSREKKESFPLTVTSAQKNPTAFYLCAASPGAHTEAFFGQGTRLTVV.

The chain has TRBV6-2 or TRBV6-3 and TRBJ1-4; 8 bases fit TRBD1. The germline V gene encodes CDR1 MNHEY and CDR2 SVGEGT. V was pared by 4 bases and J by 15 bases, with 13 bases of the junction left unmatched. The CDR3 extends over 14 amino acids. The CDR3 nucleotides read TGTGCCAGCAGTTCCCTCGGACAGGGAGGGAAGTTGTTTTTT. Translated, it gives CASSSLGQGGKLFF.

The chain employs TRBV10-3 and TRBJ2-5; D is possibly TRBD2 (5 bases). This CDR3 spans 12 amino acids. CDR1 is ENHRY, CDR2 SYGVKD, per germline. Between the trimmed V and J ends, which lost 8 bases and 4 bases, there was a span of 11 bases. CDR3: CAISTRGETQYF. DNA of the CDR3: TGTGCCATCTCGACTCGGGGAGAGACCCAGTACTTC.

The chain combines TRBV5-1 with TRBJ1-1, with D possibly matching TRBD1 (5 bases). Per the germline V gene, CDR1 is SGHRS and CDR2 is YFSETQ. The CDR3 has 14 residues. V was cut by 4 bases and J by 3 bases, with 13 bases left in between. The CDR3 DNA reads TGCGCCAGCAGCCAATCCGCCAGGGACACTGAAGCTTTCTTT. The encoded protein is CASSQSARDTEAFF.

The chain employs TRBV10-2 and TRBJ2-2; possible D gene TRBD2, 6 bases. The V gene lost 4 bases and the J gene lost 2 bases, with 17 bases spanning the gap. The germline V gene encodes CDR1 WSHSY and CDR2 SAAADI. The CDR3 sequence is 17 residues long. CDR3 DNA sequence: TGCGCCAGCAGTGGGACGGGGTTACTAGCCAACACCGGGGAGCTGTTTTTT. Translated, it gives CASSGTGLLANTGELFF.

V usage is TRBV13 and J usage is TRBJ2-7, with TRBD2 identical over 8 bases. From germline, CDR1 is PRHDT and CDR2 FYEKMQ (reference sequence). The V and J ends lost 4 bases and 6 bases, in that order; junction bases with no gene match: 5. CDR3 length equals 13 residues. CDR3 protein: CASSSLLAVEQYF. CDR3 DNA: TGTGCCAGCAGCTCCTTACTAGCGGTCGAGCAGTACTTC.

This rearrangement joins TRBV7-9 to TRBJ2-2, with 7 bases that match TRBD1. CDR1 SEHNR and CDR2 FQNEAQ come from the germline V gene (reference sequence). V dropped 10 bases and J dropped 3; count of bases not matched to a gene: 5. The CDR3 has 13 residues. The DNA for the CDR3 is TGTGCCACCGACAGGGTAGACACCGGGGAGCTGTTTTTT. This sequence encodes CATDRVDTGELFF.

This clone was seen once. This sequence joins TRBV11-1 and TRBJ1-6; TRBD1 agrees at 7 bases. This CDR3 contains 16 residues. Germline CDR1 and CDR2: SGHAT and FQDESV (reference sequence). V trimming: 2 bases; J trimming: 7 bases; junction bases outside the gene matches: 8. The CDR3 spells CASSLLRTGLNSPLHF. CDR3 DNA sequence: TGTGCCAGCAGCTTACTGAGGACAGGCCTGAATTCACCCCTCCACTTT. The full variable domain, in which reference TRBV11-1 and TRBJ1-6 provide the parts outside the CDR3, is EAEVAQSPRYKITEKSQAVAFWCDPISGHATLYWYRQILGQGPELLVQFQDESVVDDSQLPKDRFSAERLKGVDSTLKIQPAELGDSAMYLCASSLLRTGLNSPLHFGNGTRLTVT.

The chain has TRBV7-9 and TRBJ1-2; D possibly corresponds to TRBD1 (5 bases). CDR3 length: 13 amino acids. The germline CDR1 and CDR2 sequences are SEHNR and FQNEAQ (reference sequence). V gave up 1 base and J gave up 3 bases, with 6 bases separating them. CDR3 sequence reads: CASSLGTHYGYTF. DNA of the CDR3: TGTGCCAGCAGCTTAGGGACACACTATGGCTACACCTTC.

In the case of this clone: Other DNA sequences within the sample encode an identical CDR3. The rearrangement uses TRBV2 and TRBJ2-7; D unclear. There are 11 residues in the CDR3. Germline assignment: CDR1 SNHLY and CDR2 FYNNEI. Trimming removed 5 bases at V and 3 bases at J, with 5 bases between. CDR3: CASSRLYEQYF. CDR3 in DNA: TGTGCCAGCAGTCGTCTCTACGAGCAGTACTTC.

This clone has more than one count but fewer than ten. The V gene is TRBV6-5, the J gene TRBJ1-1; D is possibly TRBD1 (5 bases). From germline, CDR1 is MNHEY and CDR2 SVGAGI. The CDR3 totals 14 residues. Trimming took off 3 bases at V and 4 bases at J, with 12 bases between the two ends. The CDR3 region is CASSYGRGSTEAFF. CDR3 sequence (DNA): TGTGCCAGCAGTTATGGGCGGGGGAGCACTGAAGCTTTCTTT.

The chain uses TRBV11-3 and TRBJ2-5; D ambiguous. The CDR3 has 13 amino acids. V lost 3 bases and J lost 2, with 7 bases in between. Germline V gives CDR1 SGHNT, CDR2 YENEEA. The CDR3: CASSLTSQETQYF. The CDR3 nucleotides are TGTGCCAGCAGCTTGACAAGTCAAGAGACCCAGTACTTC.

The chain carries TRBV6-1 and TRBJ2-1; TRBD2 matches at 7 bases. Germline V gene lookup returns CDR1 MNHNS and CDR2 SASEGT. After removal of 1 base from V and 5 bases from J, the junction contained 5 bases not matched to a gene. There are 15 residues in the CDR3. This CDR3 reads CASSEGTSYNNEQFF. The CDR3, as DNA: TGTGCCAGCAGTGAAGGGACTAGTTATAACAATGAGCAGTTCTTC.

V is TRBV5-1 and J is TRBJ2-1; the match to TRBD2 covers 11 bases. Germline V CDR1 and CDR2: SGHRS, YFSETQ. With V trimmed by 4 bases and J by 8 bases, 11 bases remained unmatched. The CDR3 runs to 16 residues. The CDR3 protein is CASSLHTSGGGYEQFF. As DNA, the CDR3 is TGCGCCAGCAGCCTACATACTAGCGGGGGCGGGTATGAGCAGTTCTTC.

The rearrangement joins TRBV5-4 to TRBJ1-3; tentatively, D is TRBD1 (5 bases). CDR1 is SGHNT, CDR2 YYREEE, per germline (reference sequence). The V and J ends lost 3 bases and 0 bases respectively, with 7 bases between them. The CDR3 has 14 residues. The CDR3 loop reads CASSSTASGNTIYF. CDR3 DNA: TGTGCCAGCAGCTCGACAGCCTCTGGAAACACCATATATTTT.

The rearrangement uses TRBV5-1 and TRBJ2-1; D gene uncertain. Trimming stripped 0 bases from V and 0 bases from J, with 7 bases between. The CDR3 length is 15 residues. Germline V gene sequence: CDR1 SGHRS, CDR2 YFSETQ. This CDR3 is CASSLDVSSYNEQFF. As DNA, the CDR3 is TGCGCCAGCAGCTTGGATGTCAGCTCCTACAATGAGCAGTTCTTC. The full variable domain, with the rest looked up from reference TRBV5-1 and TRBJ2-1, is KAGVTQTPRYLIKTRGQQVTLSCSPISGHRSVSWYQQTPGQGLQFLFEYFSETQRNKGNFPGRFSGRQFSNSRSEMNVSTLELGDSALYLCASSLDVSSYNEQFFGPGTRLTVL.

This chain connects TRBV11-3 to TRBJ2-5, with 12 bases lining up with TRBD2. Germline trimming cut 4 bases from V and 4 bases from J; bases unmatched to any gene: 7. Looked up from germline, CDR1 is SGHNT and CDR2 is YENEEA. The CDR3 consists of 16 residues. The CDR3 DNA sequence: TGTGCCAGCAGCTGGGGGGCGGGACTAGCGGGAGAGACCCAGTACTTC. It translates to CASSWGAGLAGETQYF.

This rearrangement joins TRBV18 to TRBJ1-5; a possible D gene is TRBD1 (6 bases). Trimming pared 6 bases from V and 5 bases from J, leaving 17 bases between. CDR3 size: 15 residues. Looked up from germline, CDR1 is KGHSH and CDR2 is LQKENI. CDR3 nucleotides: TGTGCCAGCTCCCTCGGACAGCTTTGGTATCAGCCCCAGCATTTT. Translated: CASSLGQLWYQPQHF.

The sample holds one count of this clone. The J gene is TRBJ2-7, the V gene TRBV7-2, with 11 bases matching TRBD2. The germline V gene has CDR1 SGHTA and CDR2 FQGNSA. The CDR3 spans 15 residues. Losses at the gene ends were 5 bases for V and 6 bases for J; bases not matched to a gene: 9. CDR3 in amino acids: CASSPTGLAGGEQYF. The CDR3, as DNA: TGTGCCAGCAGCCCCACGGGGCTAGCGGGGGGCGAGCAGTACTTC.

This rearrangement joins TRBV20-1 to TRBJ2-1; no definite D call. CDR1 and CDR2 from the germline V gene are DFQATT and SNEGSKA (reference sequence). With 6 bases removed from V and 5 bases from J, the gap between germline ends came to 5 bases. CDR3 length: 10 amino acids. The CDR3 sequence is CSAQNNEQFF. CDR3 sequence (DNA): TGCAGTGCCCAAAACAATGAGCAGTTCTTC.

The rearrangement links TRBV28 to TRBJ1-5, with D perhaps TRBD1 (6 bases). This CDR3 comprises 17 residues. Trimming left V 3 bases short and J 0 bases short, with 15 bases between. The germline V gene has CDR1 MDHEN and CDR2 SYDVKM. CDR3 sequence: CASSLTDWTVSNQPQHF. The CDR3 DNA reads TGTGCCAGCAGTTTGACCGATTGGACAGTTAGCAATCAGCCCCAGCATTTT.

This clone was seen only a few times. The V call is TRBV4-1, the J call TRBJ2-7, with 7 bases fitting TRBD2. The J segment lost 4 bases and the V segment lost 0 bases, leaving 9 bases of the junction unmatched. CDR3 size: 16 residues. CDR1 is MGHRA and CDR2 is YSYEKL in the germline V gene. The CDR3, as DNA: TGCGCCAGCAGCCAAGATGGTGCTAGCGGATTGTACGAGCAGTACTTC. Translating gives CASSQDGASGLYEQYF.

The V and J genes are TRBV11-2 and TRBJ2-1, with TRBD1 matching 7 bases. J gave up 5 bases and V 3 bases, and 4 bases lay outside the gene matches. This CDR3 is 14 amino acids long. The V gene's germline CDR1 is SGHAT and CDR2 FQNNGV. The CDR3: CASSLGQMNNEQFF. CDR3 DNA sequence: TGTGCCAGCAGCTTGGGACAGATGAACAATGAGCAGTTCTTC.